This T cell receptor beta chain was recorded in a study of T cells expressing NK-cell markers (dated by TCRdb to about 2020). At the level of the whole study: TCR beta-chain repertoires were profiled in sorted CD3+CD56+NKG2C+, CD3+CD56+NKG2C- and CD3+CD56-NKG2C+ T-cell subsets from eight donors. Illumina HiSeq 2000/2500, MiSeq or NextSeq was used to sequence libraries as 2 x 150 bp reads. The study sequenced eight donors, all healthy volunteers chosen at random: three men and five women. Of the eight sequenced donors, seven were found to be HCMV-seropositive and one was found to be HCMV-seronegative.

Notes on this clonotype: Its antigen specificity is not known.

HCMV serostatus was determined by detecting HCMV-specific IgG in serum with a commercial ELISA kit. Ficoll density gradient centrifugation was used to isolate peripheral blood mononuclear cells from blood. Sequencer: Illumina HiSeq 2000. TCR beta cDNA libraries were made by 5'RACE template switching that added a universal primer site and unique molecular identifiers. Synthesis of cDNA was primed from the TCR beta constant segment and was followed by two consecutive PCR amplification steps. The original methods were these. MIGEC was used to demultiplex reads and group reads by UMI, and MiTCR was used to assemble and quantify clonotypes. To exclude erroneous sequences, any TCR cDNA sequence not supported by at least two reads was discarded. The tcR package was used for downstream repertoire analysis, and clonotypes were matched between fractions using CDR3 nucleotide sequence together with V segment. VDJmatch was used to annotate antigen specificity against VDJdb, with one amino acid substitution allowed in CDR3. After the reads were reprocessed by TCRdb, one entry was made per CDR3 protein sequence, with no DNA. For this entry, the V and J calls and clone size follow TCRdb and not the study's own pipeline. The sample's clone listing holds about 460,000 distinct CDR3 sequences. The ten largest clones represent approximately 1.5% of the sample.

Results the study describes overall, beyond this receptor: In roughly 6 donors, the dominant CD3+CD56+NKG2C+ clonotypes were found to rank among the top 10 CD8+ clonotypes and to make up 1.0-7.0% of CD8+ T cells. Whether the expanded NKG2C-expressing T cell clones were specific for HCMV antigens remained unclear. Those dominant clonotypes were again the most abundant among CD3+CD56-NKG2C+ cells in a few donors, at roughly 28.3-60.1%.

This TCR was sampled from a woman in her forties or fifties in good health. Donor details come from another sample of the same person, matched by shared clones. The sequenced sample was blood T cells: a sorted CD56 or NKG2C T cell subset, CD4+ or CD8+ T cells, or bulk PBMC T cells (not recorded which).

The CDR3 protein: CASSRQGAGAHNEQFF. The V gene is TRBV3-1 and the J gene is TRBJ2-1; TCRdb selects TRBD1, and the lack of DNA leaves this call unchecked. CDR1 and CDR2 (LGHDT, YNNKEL) derive from the germline V gene (reference sequence). The CDR3 measures 16 amino acids from cysteine to phenylalanine. This entry has no DNA.